These T cell receptor beta chains were read from a single sample in a study of cytomegalovirus exposure and HLA in healthy donors. Libraries were prepared by immunoSEQ multiplex PCR; TCRdb keeps only in-frame clonotypes and omits some of them. The data contain more than 110,000 clones, roughly 10% of them singletons. Specimen: PBMCs. The receptors stem from a man aged 45-65 years in good health and CMV-seronegative. Each CDR3 is given with its conserved first and last residue. A D gene is named only where the DNA matches it firmly. Not all rows give a size; the values are once, few, many and, for expanded clones, a class.

TRBV5-4	TRBJ1-2	-	few	TGTGCCAGCAGCTTGTCCGAAGCTAGGAGGTATGGCTACACCTTC	CASSLSEARRYGYTF
TRBV2	TRBJ2-2	TRBD2	-	TGTGCCAGCAGTGGGGCTAGCGGGATTAACACCGGGGAGCTGTTTTTT	CASSGASGINTGELFF
TRBV6-5	TRBJ1-2	TRBD1	few	TGTGCCAGCAGTTACGGGACAGCATCCTATGGCTACACCTTC	CASSYGTASYGYTF
TRBV28	TRBJ1-1	TRBD1	few	TGTGCCAGCAGTTCCCCCGGCAGGGGGCGCGGTAATACTGAAGCTTTCTTT	CASSSPGRGRGNTEAFF
TRBV5-6	TRBJ2-2	TRBD1	-	TGTGCCAGCAGCTTACAGGGGGCCACGAACACCGGGGAGCTGTTTTTT	CASSLQGATNTGELFF
TRBV12-5	TRBJ2-5	-	-	TGTGCTAGTGGCCCTTCTCGGGAAGAGACCCAGTACTTC	CASGPSREETQYF
TRBV10-2	TRBJ2-7	-	few	TGCGCCAGCAGAGGCAGTACCCCGGGGGAGCAGTACTTC	CASRGSTPGEQYF
TRBV9	TRBJ2-2	-	-	TGTGCCAGCAGCGTAGGTCTAGCCTTTGCCGGGGAGCTGTTTTTT	CASSVGLAFAGELFF
TRBV14	TRBJ1-1	-	-	TGTGCCAGCAGCATAGGGGGGAACACTGAAGCTTTCTTT	CASSIGGNTEAFF
TRBV5-1	TRBJ1-2	-	few	TGCGCCAGCAGCAGCGGGGCAACAGGGAGTACCTATGGCTACACCTTC	CASSSGATGSTYGYTF
TRBV5-1	TRBJ1-1	-	few	TGCGCCAGCAGCCCAAGGGGGATGAACACTGAAGCTTTCTTT	CASSPRGMNTEAFF
TRBV5-4	TRBJ1-3	-	-	TGTGCCAGCAGCTTGGAGCCGTTTAGCTCTGGAAACACCATATATTTT	CASSLEPFSSGNTIYF
TRBV19	TRBJ2-7	TRBD1	medium-sized	TGTGCCAGTAGTATAGATCTTGGGACAGGGACCTCCTACGAGCAGTACTTC	CASSIDLGTGTSYEQYF
TRBV7-9	TRBJ2-1	TRBD2	few	TGTGCCAGCAGCGCACGGGGGGTCCATGAGCAGTTCTTC	CASSARGVHEQFF
TRBV6-4	TRBJ2-1	-	-	TGTGCCAGCAGTGACTCCGAGGGGGGGTACAATGAGCAGTTCTTC	CASSDSEGGYNEQFF
TRBV27	TRBJ1-1	-	few	TGTGCCAGCGGCCCGTTTGGTTGGAACACTGAAGCTTTCTTT	CASGPFGWNTEAFF
TRBV30	TRBJ1-2	TRBD1	-	TGTGCCTGGAAACAGGGGGCCGACTATGGCTACACCTTC	CAWKQGADYGYTF
TRBV25-1	TRBJ1-1	TRBD1	-	TGTGCCAGCAGCTACAGGGGGCGGTCGATGAGCACTGAAGCTTTCTTT	CASSYRGRSMSTEAFF
TRBV19	TRBJ2-5	TRBD1	-	TGTGCCAGTAGTCCGGGACAGTTCAGGGAGACCCAGTACTTC	CASSPGQFRETQYF
TRBV7-8	TRBJ2-7	-	-	TGTGCCAGCAGCTTAGTACTAGCTGGAGAGCAGTACTTC	CASSLVLAGEQYF
TRBV19	TRBJ1-2	-	-	TGTGCCAGTAGTATTTCCGGGATAAACGCACATGGCTACACCTTC	CASSISGINAHGYTF
TRBV10-1	TRBJ1-1	TRBD1	few	TGCGCCAGCAGTGAGTCCCGGGACAGCCGGAGGGACACTGAAGCTTTCTTT	CASSESRDSRRDTEAFF
TRBV19	TRBJ1-5	-	-	TGTGCCAGTAGAACGGGACATAGCAATCAGCCCCAGCATTTT	CASRTGHSNQPQHF
TRBV5-6	TRBJ2-3	TRBD2	-	TGTGCCAGCAGCTTGCGCCCTAGCGGGGCCACAGATACACAGTATTTT	CASSLRPSGATDTQYF
TRBV7-2	TRBJ2-5	-	-	TGTGCCAGCAGCAGAACTAGCAGAAAACAAGAGACCCAGTACTTC	CASSRTSRKQETQYF
TRBV7-9	TRBJ1-2	-	-	TGTGCCAGCAGCTTAACGTCCAGGTTTAACTATGGCTACACCTTC	CASSLTSRFNYGYTF
TRBV25-1	TRBJ2-1	-	-	TGTGCCAGCTTCACGGAGGGTGAGCAGTTCTTC	CASFTEGEQFF
TRBV6-5	TRBJ2-7	-	many	TGTGCCAGCAGTTACACCCGGACAGGGAGGGGCGAGCAGTACTTC	CASSYTRTGRGEQYF
TRBV2	TRBJ2-6	-	-	TGTGCCAGCAGTGTGAACCCGGCTGGGGCCAACGTCCTGACTTTC	CASSVNPAGANVLTF
TRBV28	TRBJ2-5	TRBD2	-	TGTGCCAGCATCCAGGGCGGGAGAGAGACCCAGTACTTC	CASIQGGRETQYF
TRBV5-4	TRBJ2-1	TRBD2	-	TGTGCCAGCAGCCAAGGACTAGCGGGAACCAATGAGCAGTTCTTC	CASSQGLAGTNEQFF
TRBV5-4	TRBJ1-3	TRBD1	few	TGTGCCAGCAGCCGACAGGGGTCTGGAAACACCATATATTTT	CASSRQGSGNTIYF
TRBV7-3	TRBJ2-3	TRBD2	-	TGTGCCAGCAGCTTAGGAGGACTAGCAAGCACAGATACGCAGTATTTT	CASSLGGLASTDTQYF
TRBV4-1	TRBJ1-2	TRBD1	-	TGCGCCAGCAGCCCTCCGGGACAGCCAAACTATGGCTACACCTTC	CASSPPGQPNYGYTF
TRBV28	TRBJ2-7	-	-	TGTGCCAGCGCCTCCTACCCCCGGGGCTACGAGCAGTACTTC	CASASYPRGYEQYF
TRBV2	TRBJ2-5	-	few	TGTGCCAGCAGTGACCCCGTAGAACCGAGGGCCCAAGAGACCCAGTACTTC	CASSDPVEPRAQETQYF
TRBV5-1	TRBJ1-4	TRBD1	-	TGCGCCAGCAGCTCCGGACAGGGGAGCAGTGAAAAACTGTTTTTT	CASSSGQGSSEKLFF
TRBV6-5	TRBJ1-2	-	-	TGTGCCAGCGGAGTTGAGGGAGGTCGTATGGGCTACACCTTC	CASGVEGGRMGYTF
TRBV6-1	TRBJ2-2	TRBD2	-	TGTGCCAGCAGTCGTCTAGCGGCCGTCACCGGGGAGCTGTTTTTT	CASSRLAAVTGELFF
TRBV7-9	TRBJ2-2	TRBD2	-	TGTGCCAGCAGCATATCCTGGGACTATATAAACACCGGGGAGCTGTTTTTT	CASSISWDYINTGELFF
TRBV4-1	TRBJ1-2	-	few	TGCGCCAGCAGCCAAGAAAGGGGCAGGGGTTACTATGGCTACACCTTC	CASSQERGRGYYGYTF
TRBV6-1	TRBJ2-7	-	-	TGTGCCAGCAGCTCAGCCGGGTCCGATTTTAACGAGCAGTACTTC	CASSSAGSDFNEQYF
TRBV19	TRBJ2-7	TRBD1	-	TGTGCCAGTAGTCCGTGGACAGGGGGCTTCCACGAGCAGTACTTC	CASSPWTGGFHEQYF
TRBV30	TRBJ2-1	TRBD2	few	TGTGCCTGGAGGGGAGCGGGAGAGCAGTTCTTC	CAWRGAGEQFF
TRBV7-2	TRBJ2-3	TRBD2	few	TGTGCCAGCAGCTTCCGCAGCGGGAGAACAGATACGCAGTATTTT	CASSFRSGRTDTQYF
TRBV11-3	TRBJ2-5	TRBD1	few	TGTGCCAGCAGCGGCGGGACAGGGAAAGAGACCCAGTACTTC	CASSGGTGKETQYF
TRBV2	TRBJ2-5	-	few	TGTGCCAGTAGTACTCTGGCTAGTCAAGAGACCCAGTACTTC	CASSTLASQETQYF
TRBV6-5	TRBJ2-7	TRBD2	few	TGTGCCAGCAGTCGGGACTACAGAAACTACGAGCAGTACTTC	CASSRDYRNYEQYF
TRBV2	TRBJ1-4	-	-	TGTGCCAGCAGTGCGAATGAAAAACTGTTTTTT	CASSANEKLFF
TRBV4-1	TRBJ2-1	-	-	TGCGCCAGCAGCCTGGGGGGGGGCCGGGATGAGCAGTTCTTC	CASSLGGGRDEQFF
TRBV7-9	TRBJ1-2	TRBD1	-	TGTGCCAGCAGCCCAGCGGACAGGGGGTATGGCTACACCTTC	CASSPADRGYGYTF
TRBV4-1	TRBJ1-2	TRBD1	few	TGCGCCAGCAGGCTCACAGGGGAAGCTAACTATGGCTACACCTTC	CASRLTGEANYGYTF
TRBV5-4	TRBJ2-1	-	-	TGTGCCAGCGGTGCGAGCGCTCCGTACAATGAGCAGTTCTTC	CASGASAPYNEQFF